The clone carrying this T cell receptor (beta chain) turned up a few times. Its matching antigen is unknown. The sample comes from a study of T-cell memory formation after mild COVID-19. Study background: Among the donors, TCR clusters were largely specific to each donor. Study-wide results and limits: Clones from the second wave (peaking day 37) had unconfirmed SARS-CoV-2 specificity.

Constant-segment-primed 5'RACE gave TCR alpha and TCR beta cDNA libraries with sample barcodes and UMIs. A single record per CDR3 protein comes from TCRdb applying MiXCR to the 5' RACE reads. The repertoire holds about 290,000 distinct CDR3 sequences, with less than 20% as singletons. The specimen sequenced was PBMCs or a T cell subset sorted from them (not recorded which). The sequence was collected from a man aged 18 to 35 who had mild COVID-19 (a few samples of this study predate the infection). Cell type and time point are not known.

The CDR3: CASSPGGPSSYNEQFF. The CDR3 nucleotides read TGTGCCAGCAGCCCAGGGGGCCCGAGCTCCTACAATGAGCAGTTCTTC. The chain is built from TRBV5-6 and TRBJ2-1; TRBD1 matches 8 bases. Trimming took 4 bases from V and 0 from J; bases not matched to a gene: 6. The CDR3 totals 16 residues. Germline values: CDR1 SGHDT, CDR2 YYEEEE. Drawing the rest from reference TRBV5-6 and TRBJ2-1, the complete variable domain is DAGVTQSPTHLIKTRGQQVTLRCSPKSGHDTVSWYQQALGQGPQFIFQYYEEEERQRGNFPDRFSGHQFPNYSSELNVNALLLGDSALYLCASSPGGPSSYNEQFFGPGTRLTVL.